This T cell receptor (beta chain) is drawn from a study of Graves' ophthalmopathy and Graves' hyperthyroidism. At the level of the study: Investigators collected peripheral blood at initial diagnosis, before any treatment was given. Study-wide results and caveats: At 65% to 71% sensitivity and approximately 72% specificity, the model predicted progression of the ophthalmopathy.

Uncontrolled infections, other autoimmune diseases, pregnancy or lactation barred patients from enrollment. Reliance was placed on clinical symptoms, serum thyroxine, TRAb, thyroid ultrasound and orbital computed tomography for diagnosis. RNA transcripts were the template, and TCR beta CDR3 regions were amplified from them. HTBI-primed RT-PCR formed the first round, and a multiplex PCR formed the second. One entry per CDR3 protein results from TCRdb running MiXCR on the multiplex PCR reads. Among tens of thousands of distinct CDR3 sequences listed, roughly 46% were seen once. This clonotype came up a few times. Antigen: not known. The sequencing input was peripheral blood. The sequence was collected from an adult woman with Graves' ophthalmopathy.

In nucleotides, the CDR3 is TGTGCCATAAGGGGCGGCGACACTGAAGCTTTCTTT. Its translation: CAIRGGDTEAFF. V gene TRBV10-3 combines with J gene TRBJ1-1, with D possibly matching TRBD1 (5 bases). The V gene lost 9 bases and the J gene lost 3 bases, with 11 bases spanning the gap. This CDR3 contains 12 residues. Germline loops: CDR1 ENHRY, CDR2 SYGVKD.